Shown below are 5 T cell receptor beta chains from a single sample sequenced in a study of naive and memory T cell subsets. Described treatment: skin biopsy from PPD injection site in Mantoux-positive individual. An oligonucleotide containing a UMI was ligated to the 3' end of TCR cDNA. Ligated cDNA underwent four rounds of PCR with nested alpha and beta constant region primers and SP2. TCRdb passed the UMI-ligation and nested PCR reads through MiXCR, listing each CDR3 protein once. The sample has 25,000 to 35,000 distinct CDR3 sequences, approximately 7.1% seen once. This specimen consisted of skin, obtained from a tuberculin skin test site. These receptors were taken from an adult in good health.

This clonotype appeared a few times. The chain recombines TRBV29-1 with TRBJ2-1, with D uncertain. Germline assignment: CDR1 SQVTM and CDR2 ANQGSEA. V lost 7 bases and J 12 bases, leaving 19 bases between the germline ends. CDR3 size: 12 residues. The CDR3 here is CSAGLRDTPQFF. The CDR3 DNA is TGCAGCGCTGGCCTCCGAGACACACCGCAGTTCTTC.

This clonotype was found a few times. The chain has TRBV6-5 and TRBJ2-7; 7 bases agree with TRBD1. The CDR3 covers 15 residues. Germline V gene sequence: CDR1 MNHEY, CDR2 SVGAGI. Trimming took 6 bases from V and 3 from J; bases not matched to a gene: 11. CDR3 bases: TGTGCCAGCAGGAACAATGACAGGGCAATCTACGAGCAGTACTTC. Translating it yields CASRNNDRAIYEQYF.

This clonotype is categorized as medium-sized. V and J are TRBV4-1 and TRBJ2-7; D ambiguous. V lost 4 bases and J 3 bases, leaving 16 bases between the germline ends. The germline gives CDR1 MGHRA, CDR2 YSYEKL. There are 15 residues in the CDR3. CDR3 amino acids: CASSLQDQENYEQYF. For the CDR3, the DNA is TGCGCCAGCAGCCTACAAGATCAGGAAAACTACGAGCAGTACTTC.

In this sample, this clonotype turned up many times. This rearrangement joins TRBV6-1 to TRBJ1-5, with D uncertain. CDR1 and CDR2 from the germline V gene are MNHNS and SASEGT. Between the trimmed V and J ends, which lost 7 bases and 0 bases, there was a span of 10 bases. This CDR3 is built from 14 residues. The CDR3 DNA follows: TGTGCCAGCAAGCCATTCTATAGCAATCAGCCCCAGCATTTT. Translated: CASKPFYSNQPQHF.

In its sample, this clonotype was seen a few times. The V call is TRBV6-5, the J call TRBJ1-1; the D is unclear. The CDR3 extends over 14 amino acids. With 2 bases removed from V and 6 bases from J, the gap between germline ends came to 13 bases. Germline V gives CDR1 MNHEY, CDR2 SVGAGI. The CDR3: CASSYGLVVAEAFF. The CDR3 region has the DNA TGTGCCAGCAGTTACGGCCTGGTTGTCGCTGAAGCTTTCTTT.